Listed below are T cell receptor beta chains from one sample, sequenced in a study of cytomegalovirus exposure and HLA in healthy donors. Profiling relied on immunoSEQ multiplex PCR, and the TCRdb table lists in-frame clones only, not all of them. The sample has 100,000 to 150,000 clones; approximately 86% are singletons. The sample comprised PBMCs. The receptor set was obtained from a boy aged 10-17 years in good health and CMV-seronegative. Both conserved end residues are trimmed from each CDR3. The order of the fields is J gene, V gene, CDR3 protein.

TRBJ2-1 TRBV4-3 ASSQDLAGRGNEQF
TRBJ2-7 TRBV19 ASSAGEHYEQY
TRBJ1-2 TRBV7-2 ASSLEAASGYT
TRBJ2-7 TRBV6-1 ASGVTAYEQY
TRBJ2-1 TRBV2 ASSPSGTYNEQF
TRBJ2-7 TRBV7-2 ASSSRASSYEQY
TRBJ2-7 TRBV7-2 ASSSPPGLYEQY
NA TRBV4-3 ASSQDYRAGQGGFEQY
TRBJ1-1 TRBV5-1 ASTSGDGNTEAF
TRBJ2-3 TRBV29-1 SVVTGTGITDTQY
TRBJ2-2 TRBV30 AWSVLQGGPGELF
TRBJ1-6 TRBV4-3 ASSQSLQVNSPLH
TRBJ2-7 TRBV7-2 ASSLIDRVYEQY
TRBJ1-5 TRBV2 ASSEGTGGNQPQH
TRBJ2-7 TRBV5-5 ASRSGGVGMYEQY
TRBJ2-3 TRBV11-3 ASSLTLADTQY
TRBJ1-1 TRBV10-3 AISETGIAEAF
TRBJ2-3 TRBV4-3 ASSPSGGSYTDTQY
TRBJ1-4 TRBV18 ASSRTRQENEKLF
TRBJ1-2 TRBV9 ASSGTGTGGVYGYT
TRBJ2-5 TRBV5-1 ASSWPGQEAYGETQY
TRBJ2-1 TRBV9 ASSVSGGNEQF
TRBJ1-2 TRBV5-6 ASSDTGGNGYT
TRBJ1-5 TRBV18 ASSPGQGSNQPQH
TRBJ2-1 TRBV7-6 ASSLDGRAYNEQF
TRBJ2-7 TRBV11-3 ASSPGTSTYEQY
TRBJ1-2 TRBV6-5 ASSETGAFGYT
TRBJ2-7 TRBV6-5 ASSYFLAGVYEQY
TRBJ2-7 TRBV5-4 ASSPRDRGYEQY
TRBJ2-2 TRBV5-1 ASSTNGELF
TRBJ2-1 TRBV7-2 ASSSFSGGDNEQF
TRBJ2-7 TRBV7-6 ASSLSRDYEQY
TRBJ2-7 TRBV4-2 ASSQDVGHYEQY
TRBJ2-7 TRBV5-1 ASSFATSGSPYEQY
TRBJ2-5 TRBV30 AWSAGGRETQY
TRBJ2-3 TRBV27 ASSPVQSGGPDTQY
TRBJ1-6 TRBV7-2 ASSLAGGNSPLH
TRBJ2-2 TRBV19 ASSRGQNAKAGELF
TRBJ1-2 TRBV6-1 ATQINHGYT
TRBJ2-7 TRBV11-1 ASSSYLLYEQY
TRBJ2-3 TRBV5-1 ASSGRTSGGPFTDTQY
TRBJ2-3 TRBV7-6 ASSQNPPGTPPDTQY
TRBJ2-3 TRBV5-1 ASSLGSGGKRNTDTQY